Listed below are T cell receptor beta chains from one sample, sequenced in a study of blood T cell repertoires in COVID-19. TCRdb's table, derived via immunoSEQ multiplex PCR, lists solely in-frame clones and lacks some. The profile shows about 150,000 clones, 85% to 90% of them singletons. Sequencing was performed on peripheral blood. The receptors stem from a man aged 50 to 59 with active COVID-19. The CDR3 runs from the conserved cysteine through the conserved F or W. D genes are given only for firm matches. Only some rows state a clone size, as once, few, many or a class for expanded clones.

V	J	size	D	CDR3	DNA
TRBV7-9	TRBJ1-1	-	-	CASYNQGFSTEAFF	TGTGCCAGCTACAATCAGGGGTTTAGCACTGAAGCTTTCTTT
TRBV6-5	TRBJ1-3	-	-	CASTETGLLSTIYF	TGTGCCAGCACCGAGACGGGACTCCTAAGTACCATATATTTT
TRBV6-5	TRBJ1-6	-	TRBD1	CASRPGQGNSPLHF	TGTGCCAGCAGGCCGGGACAGGGAAATTCACCCCTCCACTTT
TRBV20-1	TRBJ2-7	-	-	CSATSGHEQYF	TGCAGTGCTACCTCTGGCCACGAGCAGTACTTC
TRBV4-3	TRBJ1-2	-	-	CASSQTPGGGYGYTF	TGCGCCAGCAGCCAAACCCCCGGGGGAGGCTATGGCTACACCTTC
TRBV6-5	TRBJ2-2	-	TRBD1	CASGGQVVTGELFF	TGTGCCAGCGGGGGACAGGTGGTCACCGGGGAGCTGTTTTTT
TRBV5-5	TRBJ2-5	-	TRBD1	CASSVTGQETETQYF	TGTGCCAGCAGCGTAACGGGACAGGAGACGGAGACCCAGTACTTC
TRBV7-3	TRBJ2-7	-	TRBD1	CASSRQGADEQYF	TGTGCCAGCAGCCGACAGGGGGCAGACGAGCAGTACTTC
TRBV27	TRBJ2-2	-	-	CASRRLVVEGAGELFF	TGTGCCAGCAGGAGACTCGTCGTGGAAGGGGCCGGGGAGCTGTTTTTT
TRBV7-6	TRBJ1-2	-	-	CASSRGVGYGYTF	TGTGCCAGCAGCCGGGGGGTAGGCTATGGCTACACCTTC
TRBV7-2	TRBJ2-1	-	-	CASSLAFAGFREQFF	TGTGCCAGCAGCTTAGCGTTTGCAGGGTTTCGTGAGCAGTTCTTC
TRBV30	TRBJ1-5	-	-	CACSRGPYSNQPQHF	TGTGCCTGTTCCAGGGGACCGTATAGCAATCAGCCCCAGCATTTT
TRBV9	TRBJ1-6	-	-	CASSASGNSPLHF	TGTGCCAGCAGCGCCTCCGGGAATTCACCCCTCCACTTT
TRBV3-1/TRBV3-2	TRBJ1-2	-	-	CASSPRGASRDGYTF	TGTGCCAGCAGCCCGCGCGGGGCTTCACGGGATGGCTACACCTTC
TRBV7-2	TRBJ1-1	-	TRBD1	CASSLGQGVRKTEAFF	TGTGCCAGCAGTTTAGGACAGGGGGTGAGGAAAACTGAAGCTTTCTTT
TRBV19	TRBJ2-3	-	TRBD2	CASTPGGLAVPFTDTQYF	TGTGCCAGTACCCCGGGGGGACTAGCGGTCCCCTTCACAGATACGCAGTATTTT
TRBV19	TRBJ2-2	-	TRBD2	CASRSGGAVTGELFF	TGTGCCAGTAGGAGCGGGGGGGCGGTAACCGGGGAGCTGTTTTTT
TRBV11-2	TRBJ1-2	few	TRBD1	CASSPSEGAGYGYTF	TGTGCCAGCAGCCCCTCGGAGGGGGCCGGCTATGGCTACACCTTC
TRBV29-1	TRBJ2-3	-	TRBD2	CSVVGGGTNTDTQYF	TGCAGCGTTGTCGGCGGGGGGACCAACACAGATACGCAGTATTTT
TRBV10-2	TRBJ1-1	once	-	CAGSTREDTEAFF	TGCGCCGGAAGTACTCGCGAGGACACTGAAGCTTTCTTT
TRBV3-1/TRBV3-2	TRBJ1-2	-	-	CASSQDGQWYGYTF	TGTGCCAGCAGCCAAGATGGACAGTGGTATGGCTACACCTTC
TRBV3-1/TRBV3-2	TRBJ2-2	-	TRBD1	CASSREGDRGAGGELFF	TGTGCCAGCAGCCGAGAGGGGGACAGGGGGGCCGGCGGGGAGCTGTTTTTT
TRBV9	TRBJ2-1	-	TRBD2	CASSVAAGGSGEQFF	TGTGCCAGCAGCGTAGCGGCGGGGGGCAGTGGTGAGCAGTTCTTC
TRBV9	TRBJ2-3	-	TRBD2	CASSMGLAGGQTDTQYF	TGTGCCAGCAGCATGGGACTAGCGGGGGGGCAGACAGATACGCAGTATTTT